This T cell receptor (beta chain) was sequenced in a study of T cells after yellow fever vaccination. Points from the study as a whole: Weaker overall, the secondary response nonetheless peaked faster (day 5 versus 15).

TCRdb processed the 5' RACE reads anew with MiXCR; each CDR3 protein has one entry. The table has roughly 340,000 distinct CDR3 sequences, 8.5% to 10% seen once; the top ten hold roughly 17%. This clonotype was detected many times. The antigen is unknown. With 5 bases removed from V and 3 bases from J, the gap between germline ends came to 10 bases. The CDR3 covers 13 residues. This TCR derives from a man between 18 and 29 years old who received the YFV17D yellow fever vaccine. The chain employs TRBV12-3 or TRBV12-4 and TRBJ1-1; TRBD1 might be the D (5 bases). The specimen comprised PBMCs, sampled on the day of the first yellow fever vaccination. CDR3 residues: CASSPRVDTEAFF. CDR3 nucleotides: TGTGCCAGCAGTCCCAGGGTGGACACTGAAGCTTTCTTT.